A selection of T cell receptor beta chains follows, all from one sample in a study of Graves' ophthalmopathy and Graves' hyperthyroidism. TCRdb reprocessed the multiplex PCR reads via MiXCR and lists one record per CDR3 protein. The repertoire includes approximately 410,000 distinct CDR3 sequences, approximately 15% of them detected once, and roughly 7% sits in the top ten. Material: peripheral blood. The origin of the receptors is a young woman with stable Graves' hyperthyroidism. CDR3s include the opening cysteine and the closing phenylalanine or tryptophan. A D gene is named only where the DNA matches it firmly. Size values are once, few and many counts, or a class for expanded clones, and some rows have none.

many	TRBV12-3/TRBV12-4	-	TRBJ1-2	TGTGCCAGCAGTAAATCGACAGGCCTGGCTAACTATGGCTACACCTTC	CASSKSTGLANYGYTF
many	TRBV11-2	-	TRBJ1-2	TGTGCCAGCAGCTTTATGGGGAATTATGGCTACACCTTC	CASSFMGNYGYTF
-	TRBV2	TRBD2	TRBJ2-7	TGTGCCAGCTACCGGGGACTAGCGGGAGGAGGGAAGCAGTACTTC	CASYRGLAGGGKQYF
few	TRBV13	-	TRBJ1-1	TGTGCCAGCACAATTACAGGTACTGAAGCTTTCTTT	CASTITGTEAFF
many	TRBV3-1	-	TRBJ2-2	TGTGCCAGCAGCCAAGTCCCACTTAACACCGGGGAGCTGTTTTTT	CASSQVPLNTGELFF
few	TRBV12-3/TRBV12-4	-	TRBJ2-2	TGTGCCAGCAGTCCCGTTGAGGCACTAAACACCGGGGAGCTGTTTTTT	CASSPVEALNTGELFF
-	TRBV6-5	TRBD2	TRBJ2-3	TGTGCCAGCAGTTATGCTAGCGGGCAGCCAGATACGCAGTATTTT	CASSYASGQPDTQYF
many	TRBV27	-	TRBJ1-5	TGTGCCAGCAGTTTTCGGGGCGTCAATCAGCCCCAGCATTTT	CASSFRGVNQPQHF
many	TRBV18	-	TRBJ1-1	TGTGCCAGCTCACCACCTCAGGTCGACGGTGAAGCTTTCTTT	CASSPPQVDGEAFF
many	TRBV6-1	-	TRBJ2-6	TGTGCCAGCAGGCCCGACTCCTCTGGGGCCAACGTCCTGACTTTC	CASRPDSSGANVLTF
many	TRBV4-2	-	TRBJ1-1	TGTGCCAGCACGGTGGGGGATAGGAACACTGAAGCTTTCTTT	CASTVGDRNTEAFF
-	TRBV7-2	-	TRBJ1-2	TGTGCCAGCAGCTTAGGTTCGGGGCCCGCCGGTGGCTACACCTTC	CASSLGSGPAGGYTF
-	TRBV14	-	TRBJ2-2	TGTGCCAGCAGATCCCGGGAGAAGGGTTCGAACACCGGGGAGCTGTTTTTT	CASRSREKGSNTGELFF
many	TRBV20-1	TRBD1	TRBJ1-5	TGCAGTGCTGGACAGGGAGGGGGCAATCAGCCCCAGCATTTT	CSAGQGGGNQPQHF
many	TRBV7-6	-	TRBJ2-7	TGTGCCAGCAGCTTAGCGGGGGGGCTGGACGAGCAGTACTTC	CASSLAGGLDEQYF
-	TRBV12-3/TRBV12-4	-	TRBJ2-7	TGTGCCAGCAGTTTAGCGCAGACGAGGTTGAGTTACGAGCAGTACTTC	CASSLAQTRLSYEQYF
many	TRBV7-2	-	TRBJ1-5	TGTGCCAGTAGGGGGGGACCAAATCAGCCCCAGCATTTT	CASRGGPNQPQHF
few	TRBV7-2	-	TRBJ2-7	TGTGCCAGCAGCTCAGGGTCTCTCTGGGAGCAGTACTTC	CASSSGSLWEQYF
many	TRBV12-3/TRBV12-4	-	TRBJ1-2	TGTGCCAGCAGTTTAATAAGTGGCTATAGCTACACCTTC	CASSLISGYSYTF
-	TRBV5-1	-	TRBJ1-5	TGCGCCAGCAGCTTGTCCAATCCAGGGGTTCAGCCCCAGCATTTT	CASSLSNPGVQPQHF
-	TRBV11-1	-	TRBJ1-1	TGTGCCAGCAGCTCCACACCCTCAAGGGTTGAAGCTTTCTTT	CASSSTPSRVEAFF
-	TRBV12-3/TRBV12-4	-	TRBJ1-5	TGTGCCAGCAGTCCACAGGGAGTAGAGCAGCCCCAGCATTTT	CASSPQGVEQPQHF
many	TRBV11-2	TRBD1	TRBJ2-7	TGTGCCAGCAGCCCACGGGGAGCCTGGACAGGGGACCACGAGCAGTACTTC	CASSPRGAWTGDHEQYF
-	TRBV15	-	TRBJ2-7	TGTGCCACCAGCACCACCCGGCGGGTGGGCTACGAGCAGTACTTC	CATSTTRRVGYEQYF
many	TRBV27	TRBD2	TRBJ2-7	TGTGCCAGCAGTCCAAAGCCGGGAAGGGTTAGCGGGCGCCCCTACGAGCAGTACTTC	CASSPKPGRVSGRPYEQYF
-	TRBV6-1	-	TRBJ2-7	TGTGCCAGCACCCCCGCAAGGGGGTCCTACGAGCAGTACTTC	CASTPARGSYEQYF
many	TRBV5-1	-	TRBJ1-2	TGCGCCAGCAGCAATGTAGGGGCGGGCTACACCTTC	CASSNVGAGYTF
many	TRBV7-2	-	TRBJ2-7	TGTGCCAGCAGTTTCCCCTGGCAGGGGTTCTACGAGCAGTACTTC	CASSFPWQGFYEQYF
-	TRBV7-9	TRBD1	TRBJ2-7	TGTGCCAGCAGCTTTTCAGGGACAGGGCATTACGAGCAGTACTTC	CASSFSGTGHYEQYF
many	TRBV9	-	TRBJ1-1	TGTGCCAGCAGCCTCCGAGAGGCAGGAGGCACTGAAGCTTTCTTT	CASSLREAGGTEAFF
-	TRBV19	TRBD2	TRBJ2-7	TGTGCCAGTAGCCCCGGACTAGTTGGCGAGCAGTACTTC	CASSPGLVGEQYF
many	TRBV7-9	-	TRBJ1-6	TGTGCCAGCAGAGAGGTAGGGAATTCACCCCTCCACTTT	CASREVGNSPLHF
many	TRBV24-1	-	TRBJ1-5	TGTGCCACCAGTGATTCCCTTTCGAGGAATAGCAATCAGCCCCAGCATTTT	CATSDSLSRNSNQPQHF
-	TRBV29-1	TRBD1	TRBJ1-2	TGCAGCGGAACGACGGGACAGTCTAACTATGGCTACACCTTC	CSGTTGQSNYGYTF
few	TRBV11-1	-	TRBJ1-1	TGTGCCAGCAGCTTAATAGCTATGGGGGAGAACCGGGCTGAAGCTTTCTTT	CASSLIAMGENRAEAFF
many	TRBV15	-	TRBJ2-6	TGTGCCACCTCGGACGGACGGGGGGCCAACGTCCTGACTTTC	CATSDGRGANVLTF
many	TRBV24-1	TRBD1	TRBJ1-1	TGTGCCACCAGAGCCCCAGGGGGCGGGAACACTGAAGCTTTCTTT	CATRAPGGGNTEAFF
few	TRBV5-1	-	TRBJ2-3	TGCGCCAGCAGCTTGCCCAGGGACTCCAGCACAGATACGCAGTATTTT	CASSLPRDSSTDTQYF
many	TRBV29-1	-	TRBJ1-2	TGCAGCGTTGAAGCGAGGGAGAAGGGAGGAGGCTACACCTTC	CSVEAREKGGGYTF
many	TRBV7-3	-	TRBJ2-5	TGTGCCAGCAGCCAGTGGGGTAAACAAGAGACCCAGTACTTC	CASSQWGKQETQYF
many	TRBV11-3	-	TRBJ2-7	TGTGCCAGCAGCGACCGGGGTATCTCCTACGAGCAGTACTTC	CASSDRGISYEQYF